Described below is a single T cell receptor beta chain sequence and its context. What it recognizes is unknown. A far larger clone is only one base removed, so a read error is likely. Additional DNA sequences in this sample encode the identical CDR3. Repertoires were generated with immunoSEQ multiplex PCR, while TCRdb's copy carries only in-frame clones and drops some. The repertoire has 120,000 to 150,000 clones, approximately 91% of them found once; the top ten carry 1.5%. The record originates from a study of CD4+ T cells in melanoma. Findings and limits, study-wide: A reported correlation linked neoantigen-specific CD4+ T cells to CD8+, macrophage and B cell function.

The CDR3 loop spans 13 amino acids. Trimming removed 1 base from V and 3 bases from J, with 7 bases in between. Germline V gene sequence: CDR1 SGHVS, CDR2 FNYEAQ. The clonotype comes from a human donor with melanoma. The chain uses TRBV7-6 and TRBJ2-7; D is unresolved. CDR3 protein: CASSLGPNYEQYF. In DNA form, the CDR3 reads TGTGCCAGCAGCTTAGGGCCGAACTACGAGCAGTACTTC.